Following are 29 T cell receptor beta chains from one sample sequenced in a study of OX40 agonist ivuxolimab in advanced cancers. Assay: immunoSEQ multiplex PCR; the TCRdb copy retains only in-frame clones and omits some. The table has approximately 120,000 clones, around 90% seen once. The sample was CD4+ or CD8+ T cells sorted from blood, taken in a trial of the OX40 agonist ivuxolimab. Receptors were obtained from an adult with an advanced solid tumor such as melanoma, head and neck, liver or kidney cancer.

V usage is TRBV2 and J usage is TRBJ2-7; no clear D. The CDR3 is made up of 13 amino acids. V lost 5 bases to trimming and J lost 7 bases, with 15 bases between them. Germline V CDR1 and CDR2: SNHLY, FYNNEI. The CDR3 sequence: CASSPELWKEQYF. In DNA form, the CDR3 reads TGTGCCAGCAGTCCCGAGCTGTGGAAAGAGCAGTACTTC.

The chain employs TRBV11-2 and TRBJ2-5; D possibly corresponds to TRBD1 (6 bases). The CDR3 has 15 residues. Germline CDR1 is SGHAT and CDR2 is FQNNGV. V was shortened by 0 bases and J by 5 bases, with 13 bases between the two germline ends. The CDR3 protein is CASSLELGAGETQYF. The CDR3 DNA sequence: TGTGCCAGCAGCTTAGAGCTGGGGGCCGGGGAGACCCAGTACTTC.

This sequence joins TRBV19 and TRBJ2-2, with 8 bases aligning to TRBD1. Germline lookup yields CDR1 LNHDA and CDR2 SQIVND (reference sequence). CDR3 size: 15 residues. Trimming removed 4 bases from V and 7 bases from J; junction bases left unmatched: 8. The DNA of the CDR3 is TGTGCCAGTAGTACCCGCCAGGGGGCGGACGGGGAGCTGTTTTTT. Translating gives CASSTRQGADGELFF.

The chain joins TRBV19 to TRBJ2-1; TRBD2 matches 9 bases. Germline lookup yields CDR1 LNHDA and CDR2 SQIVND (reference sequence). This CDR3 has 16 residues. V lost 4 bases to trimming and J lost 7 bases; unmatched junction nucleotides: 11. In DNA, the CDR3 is TGTGCCAGTAGTAGGTTCAGCGGGAGGCTTGGGAATGAGCAGTTCTTC. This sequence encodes CASSRFSGRLGNEQFF.

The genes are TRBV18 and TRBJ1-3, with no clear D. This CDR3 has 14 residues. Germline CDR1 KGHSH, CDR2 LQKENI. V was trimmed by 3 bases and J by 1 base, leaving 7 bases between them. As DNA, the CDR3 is TGTGCCAGCTCACCGAGTGATTCTGGAAACACCATATATTTT. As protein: CASSPSDSGNTIYF.

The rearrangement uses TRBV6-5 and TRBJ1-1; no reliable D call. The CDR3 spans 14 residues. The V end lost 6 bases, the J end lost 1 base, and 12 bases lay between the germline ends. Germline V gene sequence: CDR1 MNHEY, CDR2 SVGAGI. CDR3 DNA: TGTGCCAGCAGCCCCTGGTACCAGAACACTGAAGCTTTCTTT. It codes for CASSPWYQNTEAFF.

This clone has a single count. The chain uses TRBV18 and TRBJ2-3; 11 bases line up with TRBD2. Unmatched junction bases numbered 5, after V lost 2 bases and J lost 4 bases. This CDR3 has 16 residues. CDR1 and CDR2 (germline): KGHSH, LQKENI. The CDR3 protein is CASSPVSGRDPDTQYF. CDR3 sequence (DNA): TGTGCCAGCTCACCAGTTAGCGGGAGGGATCCAGATACGCAGTATTTT.

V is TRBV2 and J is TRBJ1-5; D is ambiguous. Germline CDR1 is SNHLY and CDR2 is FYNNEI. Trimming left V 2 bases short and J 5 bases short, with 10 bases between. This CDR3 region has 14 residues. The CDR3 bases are TGTGCCAGCAGTGAAAGGGCAGATTATCAGCCCCAGCATTTT. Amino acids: CASSERADYQPQHF.

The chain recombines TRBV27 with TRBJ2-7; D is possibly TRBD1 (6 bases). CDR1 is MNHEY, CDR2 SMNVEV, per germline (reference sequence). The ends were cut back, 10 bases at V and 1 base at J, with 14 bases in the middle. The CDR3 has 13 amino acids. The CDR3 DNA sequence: TGTGCCACCCACGGACAGAATTCCTACGAGCAGTACTTC. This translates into CATHGQNSYEQYF.

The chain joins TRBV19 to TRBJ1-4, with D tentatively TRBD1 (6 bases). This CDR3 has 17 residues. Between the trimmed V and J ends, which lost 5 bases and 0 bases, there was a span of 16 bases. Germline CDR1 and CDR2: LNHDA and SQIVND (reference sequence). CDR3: CASSDRRTAATNEKLFF. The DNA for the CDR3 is TGTGCCAGTAGTGATAGAAGGACAGCAGCAACTAATGAAAAACTGTTTTTT. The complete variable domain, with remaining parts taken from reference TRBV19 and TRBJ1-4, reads DGGITQSPKYLFRKEGQNVTLSCEQNLNHDAMYWYRQDPGQGLRLIYYSQIVNDFQKGDIAEGYSVSREKKESFPLTVTSAQKNPTAFYLCASSDRRTAATNEKLFFGSGTQLSVL.

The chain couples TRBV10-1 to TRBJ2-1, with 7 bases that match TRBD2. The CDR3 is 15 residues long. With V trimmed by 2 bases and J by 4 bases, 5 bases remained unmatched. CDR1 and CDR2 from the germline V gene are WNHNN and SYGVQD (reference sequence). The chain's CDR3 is CASSEAGAGYNEQFF. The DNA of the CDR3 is TGCGCCAGCAGTGAGGCGGGAGCCGGTTACAATGAGCAGTTCTTC.

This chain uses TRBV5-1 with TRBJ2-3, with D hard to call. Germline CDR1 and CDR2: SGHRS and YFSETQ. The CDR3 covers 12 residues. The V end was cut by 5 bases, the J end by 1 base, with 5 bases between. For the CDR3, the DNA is TGCGCCAGCAGGACGGGCACAGATACGCAGTATTTT. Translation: CASRTGTDTQYF.

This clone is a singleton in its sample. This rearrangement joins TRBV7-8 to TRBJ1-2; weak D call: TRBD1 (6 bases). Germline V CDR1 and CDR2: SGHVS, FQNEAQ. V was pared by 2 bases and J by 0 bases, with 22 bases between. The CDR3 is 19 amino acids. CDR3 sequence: CASSLFRVGQTPANYGYTF. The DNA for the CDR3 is TGTGCCAGCAGCTTATTCCGGGTCGGACAGACTCCAGCTAACTATGGCTACACCTTC.

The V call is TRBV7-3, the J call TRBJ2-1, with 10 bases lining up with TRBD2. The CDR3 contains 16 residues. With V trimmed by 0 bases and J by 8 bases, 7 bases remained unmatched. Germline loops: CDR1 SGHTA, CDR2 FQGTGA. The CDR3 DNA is TGTGCCAGCAGCTTAACGGCTAGCGGGAGCTTCGATGAGCAGTTCTTC. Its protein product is CASSLTASGSFDEQFF.

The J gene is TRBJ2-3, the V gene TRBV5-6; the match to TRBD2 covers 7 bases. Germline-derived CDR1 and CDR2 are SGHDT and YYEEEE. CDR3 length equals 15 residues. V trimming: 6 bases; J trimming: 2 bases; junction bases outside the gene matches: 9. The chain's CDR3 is CASIYGSGYTDTQYF. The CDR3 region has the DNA TGTGCCAGCATATACGGTAGCGGGTACACAGATACGCAGTATTTT.

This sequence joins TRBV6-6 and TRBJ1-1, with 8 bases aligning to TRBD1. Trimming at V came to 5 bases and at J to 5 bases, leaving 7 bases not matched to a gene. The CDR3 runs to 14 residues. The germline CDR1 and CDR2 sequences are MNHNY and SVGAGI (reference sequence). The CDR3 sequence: CASSPGTGRTEAFF. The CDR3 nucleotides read TGTGCCAGCAGTCCTGGGACAGGAAGAACTGAAGCTTTCTTT.

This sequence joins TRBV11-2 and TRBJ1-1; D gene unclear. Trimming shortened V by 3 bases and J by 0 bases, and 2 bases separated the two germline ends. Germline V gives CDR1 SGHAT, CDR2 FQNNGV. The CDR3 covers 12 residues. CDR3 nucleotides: TGTGCCAGCAGCTTTATGAACACTGAAGCTTTCTTT. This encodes CASSFMNTEAFF. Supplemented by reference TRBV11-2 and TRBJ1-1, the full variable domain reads EAGVAQSPRYKIIEKRQSVAFWCNPISGHATLYWYQQILGQGPKLLIQFQNNGVVDDSQLPKDRFSAERLKGVDSTLKIQPAKLEDSAVYLCASSFMNTEAFFGQGTRLTVV.

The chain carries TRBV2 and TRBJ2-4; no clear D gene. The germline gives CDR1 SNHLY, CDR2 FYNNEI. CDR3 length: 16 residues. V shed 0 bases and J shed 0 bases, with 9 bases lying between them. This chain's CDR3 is CASSEADFQAKNIQYF. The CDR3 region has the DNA TGTGCCAGCAGTGAAGCGGATTTTCAAGCCAAAAACATTCAGTACTTC.

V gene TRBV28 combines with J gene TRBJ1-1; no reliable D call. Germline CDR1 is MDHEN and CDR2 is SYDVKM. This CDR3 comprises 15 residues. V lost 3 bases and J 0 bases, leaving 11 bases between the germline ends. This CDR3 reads CASSFPPLMNTEAFF. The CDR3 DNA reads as TGTGCCAGCAGTTTTCCCCCTCTCATGAACACTGAAGCTTTCTTT.

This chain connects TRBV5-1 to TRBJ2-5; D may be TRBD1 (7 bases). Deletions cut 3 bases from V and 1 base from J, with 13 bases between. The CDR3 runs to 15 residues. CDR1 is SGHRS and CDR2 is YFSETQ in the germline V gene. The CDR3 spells CASSSSGGTQETQYF. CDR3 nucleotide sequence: TGCGCCAGCAGCTCATCAGGGGGGACCCAAGAGACCCAGTACTTC.

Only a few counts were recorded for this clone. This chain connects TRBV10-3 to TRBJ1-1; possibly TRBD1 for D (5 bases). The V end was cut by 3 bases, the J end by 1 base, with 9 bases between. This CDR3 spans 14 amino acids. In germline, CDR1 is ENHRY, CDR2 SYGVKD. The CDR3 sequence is CAISEGRANTEAFF. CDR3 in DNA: TGTGCCATCAGTGAAGGCAGGGCGAACACTGAAGCTTTCTTT.

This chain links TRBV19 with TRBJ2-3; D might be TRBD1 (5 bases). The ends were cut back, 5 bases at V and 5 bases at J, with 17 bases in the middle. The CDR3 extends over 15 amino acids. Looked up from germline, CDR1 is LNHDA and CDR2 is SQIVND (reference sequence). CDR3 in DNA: TGTGCCAGTAGTCCCCAAAGGGCAGGGTTAGATACGCAGTATTTT. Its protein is CASSPQRAGLDTQYF. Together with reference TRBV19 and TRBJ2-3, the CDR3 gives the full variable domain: DGGITQSPKYLFRKEGQNVTLSCEQNLNHDAMYWYRQDPGQGLRLIYYSQIVNDFQKGDIAEGYSVSREKKESFPLTVTSAQKNPTAFYLCASSPQRAGLDTQYFGPGTRLTVL.

CDR3 bases: TGTGCCAGCAACTCCGCCAACTACGAGCAGTACTTC. Its protein product is CASNSANYEQYF. The chain has TRBV28 and TRBJ2-7; no firm D call. CDR1 MDHEN and CDR2 SYDVKM come from the germline V gene. CDR3 length equals 12 residues. Trimming shortened V by 7 bases and J by 3 bases, and 10 bases separated the two germline ends.

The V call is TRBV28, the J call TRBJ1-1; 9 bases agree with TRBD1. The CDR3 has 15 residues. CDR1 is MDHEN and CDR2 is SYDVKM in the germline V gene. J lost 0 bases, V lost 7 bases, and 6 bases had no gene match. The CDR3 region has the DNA TGTGCCAGCATTGGGCGGACAGGGGTGAACACTGAAGCTTTCTTT. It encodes CASIGRTGVNTEAFF.

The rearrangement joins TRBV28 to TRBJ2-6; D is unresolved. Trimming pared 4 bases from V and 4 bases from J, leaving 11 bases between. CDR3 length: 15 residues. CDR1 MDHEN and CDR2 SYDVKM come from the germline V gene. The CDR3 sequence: CASSSFSAGANVLTF. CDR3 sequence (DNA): TGTGCCAGCAGTTCCTTTAGTGCCGGGGCCAACGTCCTGACTTTC.

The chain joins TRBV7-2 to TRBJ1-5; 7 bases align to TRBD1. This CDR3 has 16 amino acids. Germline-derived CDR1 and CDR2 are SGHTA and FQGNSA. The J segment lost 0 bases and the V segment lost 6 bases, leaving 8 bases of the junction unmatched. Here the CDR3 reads CASRRQGVNSNQPQHF. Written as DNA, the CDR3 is TGTGCCAGCAGGAGACAGGGAGTTAATAGCAATCAGCCCCAGCATTTT.

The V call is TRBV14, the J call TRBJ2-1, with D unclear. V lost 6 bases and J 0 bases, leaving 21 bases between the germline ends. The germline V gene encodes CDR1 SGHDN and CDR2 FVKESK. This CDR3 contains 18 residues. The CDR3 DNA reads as TGTGCCAGCAGTTACTACAGTGGGTCCCATAGCTCCTACAATGAGCAGTTCTTC. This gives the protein CASSYYSGSHSSYNEQFF.

The CDR3 loop is CASSSGQIANYGYTF. The CDR3 DNA sequence: TGTGCCAGCAGTTCGGGACAGATAGCTAACTATGGCTACACCTTC. The chain carries TRBV27 and TRBJ1-2, with 7 bases lining up with TRBD1. Germline CDR1 is MNHEY and CDR2 is SMNVEV (reference sequence). This CDR3 has 15 amino acids. Trimming cost V 4 bases and J 0 bases; bases outside gene matches: 5.

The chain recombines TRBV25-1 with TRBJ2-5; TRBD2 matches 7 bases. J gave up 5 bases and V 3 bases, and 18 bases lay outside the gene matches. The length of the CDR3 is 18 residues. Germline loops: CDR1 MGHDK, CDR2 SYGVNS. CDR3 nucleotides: TGTGCCAGCAGTGACCCTCCGGTGACTAGCAGGTTTCCGGAGACCCAGTACTTC. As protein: CASSDPPVTSRFPETQYF.